These 9 T cell receptor beta chains were all obtained from the same sample, sequenced in a study of shared clonotypes between healthy human individuals. The assay was immunoSEQ multiplex PCR, and TCRdb's table has in-frame clones only and misses some. Here the sample spans about 670,000 clones, roughly 70% being singletons. Sequencing was performed on memory CD4+ T cells sorted from blood. Regarding subset: CD45RA-negative fraction. These receptors all stem from a woman in her thirties in good health.

The rearrangement uses TRBV13 and TRBJ1-1, with unresolved D. With 0 bases removed from V and 11 bases from J, the gap between germline ends came to 7 bases. The CDR3 runs to 11 residues. Germline CDR1 reads PRHDT; CDR2 reads FYEKMQ (reference sequence). The CDR3: CASSLGQRAFF. The CDR3 nucleotides read TGTGCCAGCAGCTTAGGACAGCGGGCTTTCTTT.

The J gene is TRBJ2-7, the V gene TRBV2; 9 nucleotides agree with TRBD1. CDR1 is SNHLY, CDR2 FYNNEI, per germline. Germline trimming cut 10 bases from V and 7 bases from J; bases unmatched to any gene: 11. The CDR3 has 13 residues. DNA for the CDR3: TGTGCCACTGGGACAGGGCAAATAGGGGAGCAGTACTTC. It encodes CATGTGQIGEQYF.

In the case of this clone: This sequence may be a read error, since a much larger clone differs from it by one base. At the DNA level, this CDR3 is encoded by other sequences in the same sample as well. This chain links TRBV5-4 with TRBJ1-1; D not certain. CDR3 length equals 13 residues. The germline CDR1 and CDR2 sequences are SGHNT and YYREEE (reference sequence). Trimming removed 0 bases from V and 1 base from J, with 4 bases in between. CDR3 nucleotides: TGTGCCAGCAGCTTGGACAGGAACACTGAAGCTTTCTTT. Translating it yields CASSLDRNTEAFF.

The chain recombines TRBV5-1 with TRBJ2-1; D tentatively fits TRBD1 or TRBD2 (5 bases each). CDR1 and CDR2 (germline): SGHRS, YFSETQ. The germline V and J ends were trimmed by 0 bases and 7 bases, with 14 bases remaining between them. This CDR3 has 15 amino acids. The DNA of the CDR3 is TGCGCCAGCAGCTTGGGAGGGACCCCCGGGAATGAGCAGTTCTTC. It specifies CASSLGGTPGNEQFF.

This clone occurred many times. This sequence joins TRBV6-5 and TRBJ1-5; D uncertain. Germline V gives CDR1 MNHEY, CDR2 SVGAGI. The V end lost 6 bases, the J end lost 1 base, and 7 bases lay between the germline ends. The CDR3 consists of 13 residues. In nucleotides, the CDR3 is TGTGCCAGCAGGCTACAGAGCAATCAGCCCCAGCATTTT. This sequence encodes CASRLQSNQPQHF.

The chain recombines TRBV11-2 with TRBJ2-1, with D perhaps matching TRBD1 or TRBD2 (5 bases each). The V gene lost 5 bases and the J gene lost 10 bases, with 15 bases spanning the gap. From germline, CDR1 is SGHAT and CDR2 FQNNGV. The CDR3 length is 13 residues. CDR3 sequence: CASSTGPSLEQFF. CDR3 bases: TGTGCCAGCAGCACGGGACCCTCCCTGGAGCAGTTCTTC.

The chain couples TRBV6-1 to TRBJ2-2; D is unresolved. This CDR3 is 13 amino acids long. Looked up from germline, CDR1 is MNHNS and CDR2 is SASEGT. V was trimmed by 4 bases and J by 1 base, leaving 4 bases between them. The CDR3 sequence: CASSAQNTGELFF. The DNA of the CDR3 is TGTGCCAGCAGTGCGCAGAACACCGGGGAGCTGTTTTTT.

The chain links TRBV5-1 to TRBJ2-1, with TRBD2 identical over 11 bases. The germline V gene encodes CDR1 SGHRS and CDR2 YFSETQ. The CDR3 loop spans 17 amino acids. V lost 1 base to trimming and J lost 9 bases; unmatched junction nucleotides: 12. CDR3 nucleotides: TGCGCCAGCAGCTTGCCCATAGCGGGAGGGCCCTCGGGTGAGCAGTTCTTC. Protein sequence: CASSLPIAGGPSGEQFF.

This clone was seen a single time. V and J are TRBV9 and TRBJ2-2; a possible D gene is TRBD2 (6 bases). Germline loops: CDR1 SGDLS, CDR2 YYNGEE. The ends were cut back, 0 bases at V and 4 bases at J, with 10 bases in the middle. The CDR3 length is 15 residues. The CDR3 is CASSVGGTGTGELFF. The CDR3 region has the DNA TGTGCCAGCAGCGTAGGCGGGACGGGCACCGGGGAGCTGTTTTTT.